This TCR beta chain is from a study of cytomegalovirus exposure and HLA in healthy donors. Study observations and caveats: Across all donors, roughly uniform sequencing depth was an assumption of the presence/absence analyses.

Germline V lookup: CDR1 MNHEY, CDR2 SMNVEV (reference sequence). The CDR3 sequence is 19 residues long. V lost 6 bases and J lost 1, with 27 bases in between. Both 60 Vbeta primers and 13 Jbeta primers went into the PCR. Repertoires were generated with immunoSEQ multiplex PCR, while TCRdb's copy carries only in-frame clones and drops some. This table holds approximately 140,000 clones, around three quarters found once. A word on this clone: What it binds is not known.

Sequencing input: PBMCs. The chain is built from TRBV27 and TRBJ1-1, with D perhaps matching TRBD1 (6 bases). The source of this sequence is a man aged 18 to 30 in good health and CMV-seronegative. DNA of the CDR3: TGTGCCAGCAGGTTCCTTCCCCTAACCTCCGGGACACCGAACACTGAAGCTTTCTTT. As protein: CASRFLPLTSGTPNTEAFF.